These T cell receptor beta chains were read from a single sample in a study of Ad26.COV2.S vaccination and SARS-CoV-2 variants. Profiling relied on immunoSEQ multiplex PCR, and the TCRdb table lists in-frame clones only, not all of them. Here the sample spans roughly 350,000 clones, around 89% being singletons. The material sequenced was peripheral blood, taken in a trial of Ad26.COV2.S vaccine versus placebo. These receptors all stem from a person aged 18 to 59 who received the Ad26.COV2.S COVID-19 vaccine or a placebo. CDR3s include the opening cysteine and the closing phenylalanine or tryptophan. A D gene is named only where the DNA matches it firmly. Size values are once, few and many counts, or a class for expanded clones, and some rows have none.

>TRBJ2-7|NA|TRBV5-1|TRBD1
TGCGCCAGCAGCTTGGTACCCCCCCCCGGGACAGGGCAAGACGAGCAGTACTTC
CASSLVPPPGTGQDEQYF
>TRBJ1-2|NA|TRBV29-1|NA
TGCAGCGTCCTCCTGGGGGATGGCTACACCTTC
CSVLLGDGYTF
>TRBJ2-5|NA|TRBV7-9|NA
TGTGCCAGCAGCTCCACCCAAGAGACCCAGTACTTC
CASSSTQETQYF
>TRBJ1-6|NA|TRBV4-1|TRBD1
TGCGCCAGCAGCCAACTACAGGGGTCGGGAGCGCCCCTCCACTTT
CASSQLQGSGAPLHF
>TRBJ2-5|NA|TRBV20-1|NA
TGCAGTGCTAGAGGTGGGGATACCCAGTACTTC
CSARGGDTQYF
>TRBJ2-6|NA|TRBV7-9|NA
TGTGCCAGCAGATTACGGGATGATGGGGCCAACGTCCTGACTTTC
CASRLRDDGANVLTF
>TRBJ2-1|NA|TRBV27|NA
TGTGCCAGCAGTCCCCAGGGGGGATTGAGCAATGAGCAGTTCTTC
CASSPQGGLSNEQFF
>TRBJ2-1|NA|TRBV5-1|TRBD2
TGCGCCAGCAGCCGGCCTAGCGGGAGTAATGAGCAGTTCTTC
CASSRPSGSNEQFF
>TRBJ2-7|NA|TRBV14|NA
TGTGCCAGCAGCCAAGATTACTTTCCCCCCGACGAGCAGTACTTC
CASSQDYFPPDEQYF
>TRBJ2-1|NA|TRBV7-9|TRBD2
TGTGCCAGCAGCGTTAGCGGGAGGCCTGCCTACAATGAGCAGTTCTTC
CASSVSGRPAYNEQFF
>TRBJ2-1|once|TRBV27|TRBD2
TGTGCCAGCAGTGGAGCGGGAGGCCCTTACAATGAGCAGTTCTTC
CASSGAGGPYNEQFF
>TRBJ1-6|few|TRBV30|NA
TGTGCCTGGAGTGCCGGGGGTACAGAATCACCCCTCCACTTT
CAWSAGGTESPLHF
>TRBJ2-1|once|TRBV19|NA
TGTGCCAGTAGTATTGGGGACAAGGCCTACAATGAGCAGTTCTTC
CASSIGDKAYNEQFF
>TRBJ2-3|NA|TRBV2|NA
TGTGCCAGCAGTGAAGAACCAGATACGCAGTATTTT
CASSEEPDTQYF
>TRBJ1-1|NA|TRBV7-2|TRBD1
TGTGCCAGCAGCTCCGGACAGGGGGTTAACACTGAAGCTTTCTTT
CASSSGQGVNTEAFF
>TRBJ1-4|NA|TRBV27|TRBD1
TGTGCCAGAGGACAGGACGCAACTAATGAAAAACTGTTTTTT
CARGQDATNEKLFF
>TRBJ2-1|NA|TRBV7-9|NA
TGTGCCAGCAGCTTACTCGACAGTTCCTACAATGAGCAGTTCTTC
CASSLLDSSYNEQFF
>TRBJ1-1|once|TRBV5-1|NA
TGCGCCAGCAGCTTGGTCGGGAGCATGAACACTGAAGCTTTCTTT
CASSLVGSMNTEAFF
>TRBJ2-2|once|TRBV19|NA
TGTGCCAGTACTCGTGACACCAACACCGGGGAGCTGTTTTTT
CASTRDTNTGELFF
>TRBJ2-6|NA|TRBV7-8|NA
TGTGCCAGCAGCTTAGCTGGCCTCTCTGGGGCCAACGTCCTGACTTTC
CASSLAGLSGANVLTF
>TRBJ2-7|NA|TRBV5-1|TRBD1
TGCGCCAGCAGCATCGGGACAGGGGGCTACGAGCAGTACTTC
CASSIGTGGYEQYF
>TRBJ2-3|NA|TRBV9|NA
TGTGCCAGCAGCGTAGTTGGGGGCGGAGATACGCAGTATTTT
CASSVVGGGDTQYF
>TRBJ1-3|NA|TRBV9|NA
TGTGCCAGCAGCGTAGCTGGACACCTATATTTT
CASSVAGHLYF
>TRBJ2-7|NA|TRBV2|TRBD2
TGTGCCAGCAATATAGCGGGAGAATACGAGCAGTACTTC
CASNIAGEYEQYF
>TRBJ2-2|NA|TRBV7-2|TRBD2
TGTGCCAGCAGCCTAGGACTAGCGGGAGCCTCGAACACCGGGGAGCTGTTTTTT
CASSLGLAGASNTGELFF
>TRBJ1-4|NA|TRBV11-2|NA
TGTGCCAGCAGCTCAGGTTTTCATGAAAAACTGTTTTTT
CASSSGFHEKLFF
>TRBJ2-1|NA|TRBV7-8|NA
TGTGCCAGCAGCTTAGATAGGGGCCATGAGCAGTTCTTC
CASSLDRGHEQFF
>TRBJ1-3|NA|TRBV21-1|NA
TGTGCCAGCAGCGCCGGGACAGGGCCTGGAAACACCATATATTTT
CASSAGTGPGNTIYF
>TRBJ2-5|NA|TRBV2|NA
TGTGCCAGCAGTATCCGGGAGCGAGAGACCCAGTACTTC
CASSIRERETQYF
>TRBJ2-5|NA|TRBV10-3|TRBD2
TGTGCCATCAGTGACCCGGGACTACAAGAGACCCAGTACTTC
CAISDPGLQETQYF
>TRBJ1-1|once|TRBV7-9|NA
TGTGCCAGCAGCCCGGTAAGCCGGAACACTGAAGCTTTCTTT
CASSPVSRNTEAFF
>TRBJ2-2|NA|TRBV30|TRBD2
TGTGCCTGGAGTGTATTGGGGACTAGCAAACCCGGGGAGCTGTTTTTT
CAWSVLGTSKPGELFF
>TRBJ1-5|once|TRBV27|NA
TGTGCCAGCAGTTTTGGGGGCGATCAGCCCCAGCATTTT
CASSFGGDQPQHF
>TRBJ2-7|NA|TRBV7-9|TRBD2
TGTGCCAGCAGAGCCGGGACTAGCTCCGACGAGCAGTACTTC
CASRAGTSSDEQYF
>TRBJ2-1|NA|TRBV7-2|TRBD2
TGTGCCAGCAGCTTAAATAGCGGGGGGGCCCTCTCCAATGAGCAGTTCTTC
CASSLNSGGALSNEQFF
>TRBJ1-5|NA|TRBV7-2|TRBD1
TGTGCCAGCAGGCCCGGGACAGGTGATTTTAATCAGCCCCAGCATTTT
CASRPGTGDFNQPQHF
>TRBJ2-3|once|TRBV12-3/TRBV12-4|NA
TGTGCCAGCGGGGTACTAGATACGCAGTATTTT
CASGVLDTQYF
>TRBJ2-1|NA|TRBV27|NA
TGTGCCAGCAGTTTATCGCCGGATTGGGTCCCCCAGTTCTTC
CASSLSPDWVPQFF
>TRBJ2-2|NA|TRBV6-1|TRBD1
TGTGCCAGCAGTGTACCGGGACAGAGCTACACCGGGGAGCTGTTTTTT
CASSVPGQSYTGELFF
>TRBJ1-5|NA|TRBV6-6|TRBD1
TGTGCCAGCAGCCCCTCTTCCGGGACAGGGAATCAGCCCCAGCATTTT
CASSPSSGTGNQPQHF
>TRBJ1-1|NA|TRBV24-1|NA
TGTGCCACCAGTGATTTTAGGCCAGATGGTCTATTCTTTACCACTGAAGCTTTCTTT
CATSDFRPDGLFFTTEAFF
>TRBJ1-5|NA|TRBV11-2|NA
TGTGCCAGCAGCCGTGCGGGTCAGCCCCAGCATTTT
CASSRAGQPQHF
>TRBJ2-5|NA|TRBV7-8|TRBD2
TGTGCCAGCAGCTCCCCCACCGGTGTCAAGGGAGGGTTTAGGGAGACCCAGTACTTC
CASSSPTGVKGGFRETQYF
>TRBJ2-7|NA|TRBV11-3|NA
TGTGCCAGCAGCTTAGGGACGCAACCCTACGAGCAGTACTTC
CASSLGTQPYEQYF
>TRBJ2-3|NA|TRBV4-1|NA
TGCGCCAGCAGCCAGTCTAAAACAGATACGCAGTATTTT
CASSQSKTDTQYF